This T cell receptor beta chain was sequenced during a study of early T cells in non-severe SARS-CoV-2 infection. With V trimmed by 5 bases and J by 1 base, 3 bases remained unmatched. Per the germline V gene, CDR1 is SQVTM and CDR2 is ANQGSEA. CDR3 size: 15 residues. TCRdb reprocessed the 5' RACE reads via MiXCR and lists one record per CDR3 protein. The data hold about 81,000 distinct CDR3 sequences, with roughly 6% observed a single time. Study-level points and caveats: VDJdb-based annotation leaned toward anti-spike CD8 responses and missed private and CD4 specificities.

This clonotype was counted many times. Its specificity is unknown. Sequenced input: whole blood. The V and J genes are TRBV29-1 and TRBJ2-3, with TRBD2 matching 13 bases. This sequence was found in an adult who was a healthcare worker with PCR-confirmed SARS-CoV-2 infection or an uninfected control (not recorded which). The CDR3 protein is CSVRGLAGGTDTQYF. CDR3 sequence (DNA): TGCAGCGTTCGAGGACTAGCGGGGGGCACAGATACGCAGTATTTT.